This T cell receptor (beta chain) emerged from a study of blood T cell repertoires in COVID-19. Study details: The origin of the acute and convalescent COVID-19 samples was the United States, Italy and Spain. T cells, B-cell-depleted T cells, or PBMCs provided the cDNA or gDNA that served as material.

The Seattle patients, enrolled during active infection, were followed longitudinally. V was clipped by 7 bases and J by 3 bases; unmatched bases: 3. The germline gives CDR1 SQVTM, CDR2 ANQGSEA. This CDR3 has 12 amino acids. Original analysis: Amplification of reference gene primers provided the estimated nucleated cell counts. TCRdb keeps only in-frame clones here, not all; method: immunoSEQ multiplex PCR. V and J calls and clone size are those listed in that table; D and trimming were worked out from the DNA. This sample carries just over 300,000 clones, over 85% of them seen once, and the ten largest clones take around 1.9%.

Material: peripheral blood. The sequence came from a woman aged 25 to 39 with COVID-19, enrolled during active disease. The chain carries TRBV29-1 and TRBJ1-2, with 9 positions matching TRBD1. The CDR3 region has the DNA TGCAGCGGGGGACAGGGAGACTATGGCTACACCTTC. This translates into CSGGQGDYGYTF. Supplemented by reference TRBV29-1 and TRBJ1-2, the full variable domain reads SAVISQKPSRDICQRGTSLTIQCQVDSQVTMMFWYRQQPGQSLTLIATANQGSEATYESGFVIDKFPISRPNLTFSTLTVSNMSPEDSSIYLCSGGQGDYGYTFGSGTRLTVV.